These 16 T cell receptor beta chains came from one sample sequenced in a study of patients and donors after allogeneic stem cell transplantation (dated by TCRdb to 2020 to 2022). Receptor libraries were prepared by RT-PCR. The sample was run on a NextSeq 550. Using fastp at Q25 and MiXCR, TCRdb reprocessed the public reads and kept productive beta chains. Rows merge per CDR3 protein into single entries with the most common DNA and genes. This sample lists fewer than 500,000 distinct CDR3 sequences; roughly 17% were detected once. Over 6% of the sample lies in the top ten. Sample: blood, either unsorted or a sorted T cell fraction (not recorded which). The receptors shown here come from a human donor who was either an allogeneic HSCT recipient or a stem cell or donor lymphocyte infusion donor (not recorded which). It is not recorded whose cells these are; they may come from a transplant donor.

The V and J genes are TRBV7-8 and TRBJ1-1; 9 bases are a match to TRBD1. There are 15 residues in the CDR3. J lost 1 base, V lost 5 bases, and 5 bases had no gene match. Germline V gene sequence: CDR1 SGHVS, CDR2 FQNEAQ. CDR3 nucleotide sequence: TGTGCCAGCAGCGGACAACAGGGGGCGAACACTGAAGCTTTCTTT. Translation gives CASSGQQGANTEAFF.

The genes are TRBV5-1 and TRBJ1-2; D remains ambiguous. The CDR3 has 16 amino acids. Germline V gives CDR1 SGHRS, CDR2 YFSETQ. V was cut by 0 bases and J by 7 bases, with 19 bases left in between. The CDR3 DNA sequence: TGCGCCAGCAGCTTGGCTCGGGGTGGCGTTATATTTGGCTACACCTTC. This codes for CASSLARGGVIFGYTF.

This clonotype was picked up many times. The V gene is TRBV4-3, the J gene TRBJ2-3; 12 bases align to TRBD2. The germline gives CDR1 LGHNA, CDR2 YSLEER. The CDR3 has 16 residues. After removal of 4 bases from V and 5 bases from J, the junction contained 7 bases not matched to a gene. CDR3 sequence (DNA): TGCGCCAGCAGCCCAGGGACTAGCGGGCGAGGAGATACGCAGTATTTT. The encoded protein is CASSPGTSGRGDTQYF.

This chain joins TRBV4-1 and TRBJ1-5, with D tentatively TRBD1 (5 bases). The CDR3 length is 12 residues. V was pared by 1 base and J by 9 bases, with 7 bases between. In germline, CDR1 is MGHRA, CDR2 YSYEKL. CDR3 sequence (DNA): TGCGCCAGCAGCCAAGTGGGGGGGCCCCAGCATTTT. This codes for CASSQVGGPQHF.

This clonotype has just a few counts. The chain is built from TRBV20-1 and TRBJ2-5, with 9 positions matching TRBD2. The CDR3 consists of 14 residues. Unmatched junction bases numbered 4, after V lost 1 base and J lost 4 bases. The germline V gene has CDR1 DFQATT and CDR2 SNEGSKA (reference sequence). The CDR3 sequence: CSARGGTSSETQYF. Written as DNA, the CDR3 is TGCAGTGCTAGAGGCGGGACTAGCTCAGAGACCCAGTACTTC.

This chain joins TRBV12-3 or TRBV12-4 and TRBJ2-7, with D perhaps TRBD1 or TRBD2 (6 bases each). CDR3 length: 18 residues. The V end lost 4 bases, the J end lost 4 bases, and 26 bases lay between the germline ends. CDR3 in amino acids: CASSSGGHSGRGFYEQYF. CDR3 bases: TGTGCCAGCAGTTCCGGGGGCCATTCGGGCAGGGGATTTTACGAGCAGTACTTC.

The chain employs TRBV20-1 and TRBJ2-7; 7 nucleotides align to TRBD2. Germline V CDR1 and CDR2: DFQATT, SNEGSKA (reference sequence). J gave up 7 bases and V 1 base, and 13 bases lay outside the gene matches. The CDR3 loop spans 15 amino acids. The CDR3 reads CSARVNSAGVGEQYF. The CDR3 bases are TGCAGTGCTAGAGTCAATTCTGCGGGGGTAGGGGAGCAGTACTTC.

The chain recombines TRBV30 with TRBJ1-1; tentative D call: TRBD1 (5 bases). The CDR3 contains 11 residues. CDR1 and CDR2 (germline): GTSNPN, SVGIG (reference sequence). V lost 8 bases and J lost 7, with 14 bases in between. The CDR3 sequence: CARSHGGEAFF. The CDR3 bases are TGTGCCCGCAGTCATGGGGGTGAAGCTTTCTTT.

V and J are TRBV10-3 and TRBJ2-7; D is ambiguous. Germline V lookup: CDR1 ENHRY, CDR2 SYGVKD. Trimming stripped 4 bases from V and 2 bases from J, with 6 bases between. The CDR3 runs to 12 residues. CDR3 region: CAISGNTYEQYF. CDR3 bases: TGTGCCATCAGTGGTAACACCTACGAGCAGTACTTC.

This clonotype was seen repeatedly, ten times or more. This chain uses TRBV4-2 with TRBJ1-5, with D unclear. This CDR3 is 13 amino acids long. CDR1 and CDR2 (germline): LGHNA, YNFKEQ. The V end lost 2 bases, the J end lost 5 bases, and 7 bases lay between the germline ends. The CDR3 sequence: CASSQKRDQPQHF. The CDR3 DNA reads as TGTGCCAGCAGCCAAAAACGTGATCAGCCCCAGCATTTT.

The CDR3, as DNA: TGCGCCAGCAGCCAAGTTCGCCAGACAGGGGAAGAGACCCAGTACTTC. This codes for CASSQVRQTGEETQYF. J is TRBJ2-5 and V is TRBV4-1; the match to TRBD1 covers 8 bases. V dropped 1 base and J dropped 3; count of bases not matched to a gene: 7. From germline, CDR1 is MGHRA and CDR2 YSYEKL. The CDR3 covers 16 residues.

The chain is built from TRBV7-2 and TRBJ2-7, with TRBD2 identical over 14 bases. Germline-derived CDR1 and CDR2 are SGHTA and FQGNSA. This CDR3 spans 17 amino acids. The junction had 10 bases not matched to a gene; V was cut back by 5 bases and J by 4 bases. CDR3 amino acids: CASSRRTSGRTIYEQYF. CDR3 in DNA: TGTGCCAGCAGCCGACGGACTAGCGGGAGGACGATATACGAGCAGTACTTC.

This clonotype has only a few counts. The V and J genes are TRBV2 and TRBJ2-1, with TRBD2 matching 8 bases. Germline loops: CDR1 SNHLY, CDR2 FYNNEI. The CDR3 is 14 amino acids. The trim removed 5 bases at V and 6 bases at J, leaving 6 bases unmatched. The CDR3 nucleotides read TGTGCCAGCAGTACGGGAGGGCCGGTCAATGAGCAGTTCTTC. Translation gives CASSTGGPVNEQFF.

The CDR3 loop is CAWSATDTQYF. The CDR3 region has the DNA TGTGCCTGGAGCGCCACAGATACGCAGTATTTT. The chain recombines TRBV30 with TRBJ2-3; no firm D call. The CDR3 has 11 amino acids. In germline, CDR1 is GTSNPN, CDR2 SVGIG (reference sequence). Trimming took 3 bases from V and 2 from J, leaving 3 bases between them.

The rearrangement links TRBV7-2 to TRBJ2-3; no clear D gene. Looked up from germline, CDR1 is SGHTA and CDR2 is FQGNSA. The V end was cut by 1 base, the J end by 6 bases, with 14 bases between. The CDR3 extends over 15 amino acids. The chain's CDR3 is CASSLEGPGADTQYF. CDR3 in DNA: TGTGCCAGCAGCTTAGAGGGCCCCGGTGCGGATACGCAGTATTTT. The full variable domain, rest sourced from reference TRBV7-2 and TRBJ2-3, is GAGVSQSPSNKVTEKGKDVELRCDPISGHTALYWYRQSLGQGLEFLIYFQGNSAPDKSGLPSDRFSAERTGGSVSTLTIQRTQQEDSAVYLCASSLEGPGADTQYFGPGTRLTVL.

The V call is TRBV25-1, the J call TRBJ2-7; D remains ambiguous. The CDR3 is 13 amino acids. V was pared by 3 bases and J by 6 bases, with 12 bases between. Germline values: CDR1 MGHDK, CDR2 SYGVNS. For the CDR3, the DNA is TGTGCCAGCAGTGACTTGCCGGCAGGCGAGCAGTACTTC. It codes for CASSDLPAGEQYF.